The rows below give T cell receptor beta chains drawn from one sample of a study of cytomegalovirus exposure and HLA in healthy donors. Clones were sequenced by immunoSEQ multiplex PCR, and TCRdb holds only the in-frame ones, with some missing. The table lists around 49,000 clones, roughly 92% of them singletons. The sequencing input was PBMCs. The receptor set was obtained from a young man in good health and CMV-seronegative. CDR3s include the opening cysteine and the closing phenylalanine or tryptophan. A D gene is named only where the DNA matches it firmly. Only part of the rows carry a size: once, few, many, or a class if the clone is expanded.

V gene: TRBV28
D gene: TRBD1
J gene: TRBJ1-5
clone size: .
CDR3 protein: CASSWGTGSNQPQHF
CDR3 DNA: TGTGCCAGCAGTTGGGGGACAGGGAGCAATCAGCCCCAGCATTTT

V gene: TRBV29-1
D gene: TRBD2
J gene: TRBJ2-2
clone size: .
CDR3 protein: CSVPGTSGRAGELFF
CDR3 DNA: TGCAGCGTTCCGGGGACTAGCGGGAGGGCTGGGGAGCTGTTTTTT

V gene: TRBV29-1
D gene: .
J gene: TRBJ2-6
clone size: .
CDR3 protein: CSVDLAGASGANVLTF
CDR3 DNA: TGCAGCGTTGATTTGGCAGGGGCCTCTGGGGCCAACGTCCTGACTTTC

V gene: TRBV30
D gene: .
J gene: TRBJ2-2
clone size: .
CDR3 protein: CAWSPGYTGELFF
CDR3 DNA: TGTGCCTGGAGTCCGGGGTACACCGGGGAGCTGTTTTTT

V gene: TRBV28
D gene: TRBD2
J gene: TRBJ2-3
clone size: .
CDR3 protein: CASRRLASSTDTQYF
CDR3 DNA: TGTGCCAGCAGGAGACTAGCGTCTAGCACAGATACGCAGTATTTT

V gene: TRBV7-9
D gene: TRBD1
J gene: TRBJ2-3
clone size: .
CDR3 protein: CAAIGGESSTDTQYF
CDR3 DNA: TGTGCCGCTATAGGGGGCGAGTCGAGCACAGATACGCAGTATTTT

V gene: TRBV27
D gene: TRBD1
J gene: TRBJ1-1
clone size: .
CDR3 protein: CASSTGARNTEAFF
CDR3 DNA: TGTGCCAGCAGTACAGGGGCTAGAAACACTGAAGCTTTCTTT

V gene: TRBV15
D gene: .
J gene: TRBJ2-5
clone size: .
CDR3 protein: CATSKPVAVQETQYF
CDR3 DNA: TGTGCCACCAGCAAGCCGGTAGCGGTCCAAGAGACCCAGTACTTC

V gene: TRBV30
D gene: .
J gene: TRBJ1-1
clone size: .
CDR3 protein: CAWRQSTNTEAFF
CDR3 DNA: TGTGCCTGGAGACAGAGCACCAACACTGAAGCTTTCTTT

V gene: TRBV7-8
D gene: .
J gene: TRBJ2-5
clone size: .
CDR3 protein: CASSLRGREETQYF
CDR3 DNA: TGTGCCAGCAGCTTACGGGGAAGGGAGGAGACCCAGTACTTC

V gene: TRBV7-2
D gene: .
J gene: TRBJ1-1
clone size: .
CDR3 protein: CASSLVSGNEAFF
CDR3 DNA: TGTGCCAGCAGCTTAGTATCCGGGAATGAAGCTTTCTTT

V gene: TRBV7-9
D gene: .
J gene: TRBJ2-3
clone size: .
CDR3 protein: CASSSAGRVNTDTQYF
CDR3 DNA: TGTGCCAGCAGCTCCGCTGGGCGGGTAAACACAGATACGCAGTATTTT

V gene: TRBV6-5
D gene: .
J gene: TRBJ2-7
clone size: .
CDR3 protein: CASSPSSYEQYF
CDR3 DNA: TGTGCCAGCAGCCCTAGCTCCTACGAGCAGTACTTC

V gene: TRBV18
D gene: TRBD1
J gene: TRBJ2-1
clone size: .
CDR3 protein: CASSTPQGVGNEQFF
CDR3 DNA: TGTGCCAGCTCGACCCCCCAGGGGGTGGGCAATGAGCAGTTCTTC

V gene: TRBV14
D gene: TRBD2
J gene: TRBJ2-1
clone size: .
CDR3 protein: CASSQRTRGRAQFF
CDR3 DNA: TGTGCCAGCAGCCAACGAACGCGCGGGAGGGCCCAGTTCTTC

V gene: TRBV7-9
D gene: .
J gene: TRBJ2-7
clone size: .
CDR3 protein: CASSLTSYSYEQYF
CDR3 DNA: TGTGCCAGCAGCTTGACATCTTACTCCTACGAGCAGTACTTC

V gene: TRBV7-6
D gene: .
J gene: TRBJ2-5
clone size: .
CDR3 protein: CASSQSPGSETQYF
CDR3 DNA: TGTGCCAGCAGCCAAAGCCCCGGGAGCGAGACCCAGTACTTC

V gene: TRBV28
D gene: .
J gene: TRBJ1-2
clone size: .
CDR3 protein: CASSLGPLTANYGYTF
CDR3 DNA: TGTGCCAGCAGTTTAGGGCCTCTGACAGCCAACTATGGCTACACCTTC

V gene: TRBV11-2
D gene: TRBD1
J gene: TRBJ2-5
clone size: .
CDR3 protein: CASSLQGATGETQYF
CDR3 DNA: TGTGCCAGCAGCCTACAGGGGGCGACGGGTGAGACCCAGTACTTC

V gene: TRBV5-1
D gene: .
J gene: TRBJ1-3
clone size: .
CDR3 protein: CASSETANSGNTIYF
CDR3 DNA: TGCGCCAGCAGCGAGACAGCTAACTCTGGAAACACCATATATTTT

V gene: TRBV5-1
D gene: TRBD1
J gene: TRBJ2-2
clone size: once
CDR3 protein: CASSPRQGLAGELFF
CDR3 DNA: TGCGCCAGCAGCCCAAGACAGGGGTTGGCCGGGGAGCTGTTTTTT

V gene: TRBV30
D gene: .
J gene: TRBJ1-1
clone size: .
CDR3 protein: CAWYRVPEAFF
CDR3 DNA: TGTGCCTGGTACAGAGTACCTGAAGCTTTCTTT

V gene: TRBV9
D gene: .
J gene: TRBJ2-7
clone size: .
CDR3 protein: CASSVDYSSYEQYF
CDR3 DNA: TGTGCCAGCAGCGTAGATTACAGCTCCTACGAGCAGTACTTC

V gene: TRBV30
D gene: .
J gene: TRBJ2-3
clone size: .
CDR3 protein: CASNLGGITDTQYF
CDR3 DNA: TGTGCCTCCAACCTAGGCGGGATCACAGATACGCAGTATTTT

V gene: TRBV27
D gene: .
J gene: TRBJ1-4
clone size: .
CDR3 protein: CASSSIGGRGFMNEKLFF
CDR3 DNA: TGTGCCAGCAGTTCCATCGGGGGGCGGGGGTTTATGAATGAAAAACTGTTTTTT

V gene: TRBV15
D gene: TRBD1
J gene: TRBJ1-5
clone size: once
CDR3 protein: CATSSPLTGGNQPQHF
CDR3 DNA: TGTGCCACCAGCTCCCCCCTGACAGGGGGCAATCAGCCCCAGCATTTT

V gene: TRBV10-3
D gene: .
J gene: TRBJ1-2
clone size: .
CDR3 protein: CAISEGAAANYGYTF
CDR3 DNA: TGTGCCATCAGTGAGGGGGCGGCAGCTAACTATGGCTACACCTTC

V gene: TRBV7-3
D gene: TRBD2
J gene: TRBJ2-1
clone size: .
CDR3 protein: CASSLSGGRAVSYNEQFF
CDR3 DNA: TGTGCCAGCAGCTTAAGTGGCGGGAGGGCCGTCTCCTACAATGAGCAGTTCTTC

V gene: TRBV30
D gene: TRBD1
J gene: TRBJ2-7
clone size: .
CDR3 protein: CACTSYETGDPYEQYF
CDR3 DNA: TGTGCCTGTACTTCCTATGAGACAGGGGACCCCTACGAGCAGTACTTC

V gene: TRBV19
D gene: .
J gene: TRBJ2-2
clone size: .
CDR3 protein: CASSIDSRYGDTGELFF
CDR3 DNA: TGTGCCAGTAGTATAGATTCGCGGTACGGAGACACCGGGGAGCTGTTTTTT

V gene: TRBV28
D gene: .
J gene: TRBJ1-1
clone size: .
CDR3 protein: CASTGTTFSGGNTEAFF
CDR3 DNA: TGTGCCAGCACCGGGACTACTTTTTCCGGGGGGAACACTGAAGCTTTCTTT

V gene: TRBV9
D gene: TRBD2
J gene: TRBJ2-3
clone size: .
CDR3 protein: CASSVRPIGGVDTQYF
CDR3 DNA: TGTGCCAGCAGCGTGCGCCCCATCGGGGGGGTAGATACGCAGTATTTT

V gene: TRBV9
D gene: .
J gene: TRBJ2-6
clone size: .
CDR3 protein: CASSVEAGPAGANVLTF
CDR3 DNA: TGTGCCAGCAGCGTAGAGGCAGGGCCAGCTGGGGCCAACGTCCTGACTTTC

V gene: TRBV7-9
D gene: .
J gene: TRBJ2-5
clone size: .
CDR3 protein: CASSQTRETQYF
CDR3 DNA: TGTGCCAGCAGCCAAACTCGTGAGACCCAGTACTTC

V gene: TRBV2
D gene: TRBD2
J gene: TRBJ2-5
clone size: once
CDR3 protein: CASSESTSGRGGETQYF
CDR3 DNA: TGTGCCAGCAGTGAGTCGACTAGCGGGAGAGGAGGAGAGACCCAGTACTTC

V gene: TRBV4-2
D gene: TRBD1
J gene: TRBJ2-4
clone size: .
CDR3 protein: CASSQEDGTGWVKNIQYF
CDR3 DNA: TGTGCCAGCAGCCAAGAGGACGGGACAGGGTGGGTCAAAAACATTCAGTACTTC

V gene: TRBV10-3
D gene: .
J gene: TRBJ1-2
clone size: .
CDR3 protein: CAISAGSNYGYTF
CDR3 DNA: TGTGCCATCAGTGCAGGATCCAACTATGGCTACACCTTC